The 25 T cell receptor beta chains below all came from one sample that was sequenced in a study of PD-1 blockade in classical Hodgkin lymphoma. Brentuximab vedotin exposure varied, and every patient relapsed after autologous stem cell transplantation. Produced via immunoSEQ multiplex PCR; TCRdb's table is partial and in-frame only. The sample includes some 13,000 clones, around 87% of them seen just once. This specimen consisted of peripheral blood mononuclear cells (PBMCs), obtained at baseline. These receptors all stem from a human donor with classical Hodgkin lymphoma.

This clone was found a few times. J is TRBJ1-6 and V is TRBV29-1, with no clear D. CDR3 length: 13 residues. The V end was cut by 4 bases, the J end by 6 bases, with 10 bases between. The V gene's germline CDR1 is SQVTM and CDR2 ANQGSEA. As DNA, the CDR3 is TGCAGCGTTGGTGAGGGAGGTAATTCACCCCTCCACTTT. This codes for CSVGEGGNSPLHF.

This rearrangement joins TRBV6-5 to TRBJ2-1, with TRBD2 matching 8 bases. Germline CDR1 reads MNHEY; CDR2 reads SVGAGI. V dropped 8 bases and J dropped 3; count of bases not matched to a gene: 3. This CDR3 region has 13 residues. The CDR3 spells CASYGRGYNEQFF. The CDR3 bases are TGTGCCAGCTACGGGAGGGGCTACAATGAGCAGTTCTTC.

The gene calls are TRBV7-9 and TRBJ2-7; TRBD1 aligns across 9 bases. After removal of 5 bases from V and 0 bases from J, the junction contained 5 bases not matched to a gene. This CDR3 is built from 15 residues. Germline V gene data show CDR1 as SEHNR and CDR2 as FQNEAQ (reference sequence). CDR3 bases: TGTGCCAGCAGCGACCTGGGACAGGGCTCCTACGAGCAGTACTTC. Translating it yields CASSDLGQGSYEQYF.

The rearrangement uses TRBV19 and TRBJ1-3; the D gene is possibly TRBD1 (5 bases). V lost 5 bases to trimming and J lost 0 bases, with 17 bases between them. Germline CDR1 and CDR2: LNHDA and SQIVND (reference sequence). CDR3 length: 17 residues. This CDR3 reads CASSRRVSTDSGNTIYF. CDR3 in DNA: TGTGCCAGTAGTCGCAGGGTTTCCACGGACTCTGGAAACACCATATATTTT.

The genes are TRBV28 and TRBJ1-4; tentative D call: TRBD1 (5 bases). CDR1 and CDR2 from the germline V gene are MDHEN and SYDVKM. With 7 bases removed from V and 4 bases from J, the gap between germline ends came to 13 bases. The CDR3 runs 14 residues. The DNA for the CDR3 is TGTGCCAGCACCCTGACAGTGTTTAATGAAAAACTGTTTTTT. It yields the protein CASTLTVFNEKLFF.

The genes are TRBV5-1 and TRBJ2-6; weak D call: TRBD1 (6 bases). The CDR3 totals 16 residues. V lost 1 base and J 4 bases, leaving 12 bases between the germline ends. Germline CDR1 is SGHRS and CDR2 is YFSETQ. CDR3 amino acids: CASSLSGARGANVLTF. CDR3 in DNA: TGCGCCAGCAGCTTGTCAGGGGCGCGGGGGGCCAACGTCCTGACTTTC.

The V and J genes are TRBV30 and TRBJ1-4; the D is unclear. Deletions cut 0 bases from V and 7 bases from J, with 9 bases between. Germline CDR1 and CDR2: GTSNPN and SVGIG (reference sequence). The CDR3 is made up of 13 amino acids. The CDR3 region has the DNA TGTGCCTGGAGTGTACGCGGGAGTGAAAAACTGTTTTTT. Residues: CAWSVRGSEKLFF.

This chain uses TRBV9 with TRBJ2-7; D is perhaps TRBD1 or TRBD2 (7 bases each). Germline values: CDR1 SGDLS, CDR2 YYNGEE. Trimming removed 3 bases at V and 5 bases at J, with 15 bases between. The CDR3 is 14 residues long. This CDR3 is CASSASTGRDEQYF. As DNA, the CDR3 is TGTGCCAGCAGCGCTTCGACAGGGAGGGACGAGCAGTACTTC.

This chain uses TRBV6-1 with TRBJ2-7; the match to TRBD2 covers 9 bases. Germline V gene lookup returns CDR1 MNHNS and CDR2 SASEGT. The trim removed 0 bases at V and 6 bases at J, leaving 6 bases unmatched. The CDR3 covers 15 residues. The CDR3 bases are TGTGCCAGCAGTGAAGCTGCGGGAGGGTCGAGCGAGCAGTACTTC. Its translation is CASSEAAGGSSEQYF.

The V and J genes are TRBV30 and TRBJ1-4; 7 bases match TRBD1. V was clipped by 6 bases and J by 0 bases; unmatched bases: 10. Germline CDR1 is GTSNPN and CDR2 is SVGIG (reference sequence). The CDR3 runs to 16 residues. The DNA for the CDR3 is TGTGCCTGCGGGAGGGGGCGATACCCAACTAATGAAAAACTGTTTTTT. Translating gives CACGRGRYPTNEKLFF.

V gene TRBV7-8 combines with J gene TRBJ1-1; D gene ambiguous. The ends were cut back, 1 base at V and 4 bases at J, with 10 bases in the middle. The germline V gene encodes CDR1 SGHVS and CDR2 FQNEAQ. The CDR3 sequence is 14 residues long. This CDR3 reads CASSLVVGSTEAFF. DNA for the CDR3: TGTGCCAGCAGCTTAGTTGTGGGTAGCACTGAAGCTTTCTTT.

The chain carries TRBV5-1 and TRBJ1-1, with 8 positions matching TRBD1. Germline values: CDR1 SGHRS, CDR2 YFSETQ. J gave up 2 bases and V 4 bases, and 4 bases lay outside the gene matches. CDR3 length: 14 amino acids. The CDR3 reads CASSPGQGNTEAFF. The CDR3 DNA is TGCGCCAGCAGCCCCGGACAGGGAAACACTGAAGCTTTCTTT.

The rearrangement uses TRBV7-2 and TRBJ1-2; a weak D match, TRBD1 (6 bases). Between the trimmed V and J ends, which lost 5 bases and 0 bases, there was a span of 13 bases. The V gene's germline CDR1 is SGHTA and CDR2 FQGNSA. This CDR3 is 15 amino acids long. CDR3: CASSALGQANYGYTF. The CDR3 region has the DNA TGTGCCAGCAGCGCATTGGGACAAGCTAACTATGGCTACACCTTC. The whole variable domain, filled in from reference TRBV7-2 and TRBJ1-2, reads GAGVSQSPSNKVTEKGKDVELRCDPISGHTALYWYRQSLGQGLEFLIYFQGNSAPDKSGLPSDRFSAERTGGSVSTLTIQRTQQEDSAVYLCASSALGQANYGYTFGSGTRLTVV.

This sequence joins TRBV13 and TRBJ2-7; the D gene is possibly TRBD2 (5 bases). CDR3 size: 12 residues. The germline CDR1 and CDR2 sequences are PRHDT and FYEKMQ (reference sequence). Trimming took off 3 bases at V and 7 bases at J, with 10 bases between the two ends. The CDR3 here is CASSFEGKEQYF. The CDR3 DNA reads as TGTGCCAGCAGCTTTGAGGGAAAAGAGCAGTACTTC.

In this sample, this clone turned up a few times. V is TRBV27 and J is TRBJ1-6; D not certain. This CDR3 is 13 amino acids long. From germline, CDR1 is MNHEY and CDR2 SMNVEV (reference sequence). V was pared by 11 bases and J by 0 bases, with 8 bases between. DNA of the CDR3: TGTGCCCAAAGCCTCTCCTATAATTCACCCCTCCACTTT. This gives the protein CAQSLSYNSPLHF.

The chain couples TRBV4-2 to TRBJ1-1; 8 nucleotides match TRBD1. CDR3 length: 16 amino acids. The germline V gene has CDR1 LGHNA and CDR2 YNFKEQ. J was trimmed by 2 bases and V by 2 bases; bases with no gene match: 7. The CDR3 spells CASSQQIGTGNTEAFF. Here the CDR3 DNA reads TGTGCCAGCAGCCAACAAATCGGGACAGGTAACACTGAAGCTTTCTTT.

The chain uses TRBV2 and TRBJ1-3, with D uncertain. Germline CDR1 and CDR2: SNHLY and FYNNEI. CDR3 length equals 16 residues. With 5 bases removed from V and 0 bases from J, the gap between germline ends came to 14 bases. The CDR3 protein is CASSSRSWSSGNTIYF. The CDR3 region has the DNA TGTGCCAGCAGTTCAAGGTCCTGGAGCTCTGGAAACACCATATATTTT.

This chain links TRBV7-9 with TRBJ2-7; D perhaps matches TRBD1 (5 bases). Trimming removed 5 bases at V and 2 bases at J, with 10 bases between. CDR1 is SEHNR, CDR2 FQNEAQ, per germline (reference sequence). The CDR3 totals 13 residues. The CDR3 protein is CASSPKGPYEQYF. The CDR3 DNA follows: TGTGCCAGCAGCCCCAAGGGGCCCTACGAGCAGTACTTC.

The genes are TRBV7-9 and TRBJ1-5; D ambiguous. The germline V and J ends were trimmed by 5 bases and 0 bases, with 8 bases remaining between them. The CDR3 is 14 amino acids. Germline CDR1 is SEHNR and CDR2 is FQNEAQ (reference sequence). As DNA, the CDR3 is TGTGCCAGCAGCCCGGATTATAGCAATCAGCCCCAGCATTTT. Its protein product is CASSPDYSNQPQHF. The full variable domain, its missing parts supplied by reference TRBV7-9 and TRBJ1-5, is DTGVSQNPRHKITKRGQNVTFRCDPISEHNRLYWYRQTLGQGPEFLTYFQNEAQLEKSRLLSDRFSAERPKGSFSTLEIQRTEQGDSAMYLCASSPDYSNQPQHFGDGTRLSIL.

This clone was seen a few times. The chain carries TRBV7-2 and TRBJ2-7, with TRBD2 matching over 9 bases. There are 14 residues in the CDR3. Germline V lookup: CDR1 SGHTA, CDR2 FQGNSA. V lost 3 bases to trimming and J lost 2 bases; unmatched junction nucleotides: 2. The CDR3 bases are TGTGCCAGCAGCTTGGCGGGAGGGCCCTACGAGCAGTACTTC. Translated: CASSLAGGPYEQYF.

This sequence joins TRBV10-3 and TRBJ2-1; 8 bases map to TRBD2. Germline assignment: CDR1 ENHRY and CDR2 SYGVKD. CDR3 size: 15 residues. V lost 3 bases to trimming and J lost 3 bases; unmatched junction nucleotides: 4. CDR3 sequence: CAISDGTSIYNEQFF. CDR3 nucleotides: TGTGCCATCAGTGACGGGACTAGTATCTACAATGAGCAGTTCTTC.

CDR3 in DNA: TGTGCCAGTGGGGGGAATACGCAGTATTTT. This sequence encodes CASGGNTQYF. V is TRBV19 and J is TRBJ2-3, with a possible D match to TRBD2 (6 bases). This CDR3 contains 10 residues. V dropped 8 bases and J dropped 7 bases, with 7 bases sitting between them. From germline, CDR1 is LNHDA and CDR2 SQIVND (reference sequence).

The genes are TRBV5-1 and TRBJ2-2, with 7 bases identical to TRBD1. CDR1 and CDR2 (germline): SGHRS, YFSETQ. This CDR3 comprises 16 residues. J lost 7 bases, V lost 0 bases, and 9 bases had no gene match. This CDR3 is CASSLVQGMGNGELFF. The DNA of the CDR3 is TGCGCCAGCAGCTTGGTACAGGGGATGGGGAACGGGGAGCTGTTTTTT.

On this clone itself: The same CDR3 can be traced to other DNA sequences in this sample. The chain has TRBV5-6 and TRBJ2-3; D not certain. CDR3 length: 13 residues. CDR1 and CDR2 from the germline V gene are SGHDT and YYEEEE. V shed 0 bases and J shed 0 bases, with 2 bases lying between them. The CDR3 region is CASSLGSTDTQYF. Written as DNA, the CDR3 is TGTGCCAGCAGCTTGGGCAGCACAGATACGCAGTATTTT.

V is TRBV7-9 and J is TRBJ2-5; 7 positions match TRBD2. Near its end, the DNA agrees better with TRBJ2-7, so the J call may be wrong. Germline CDR1 and CDR2: SEHNR and FQNEAQ (reference sequence). CDR3 length equals 15 residues. CDR3 nucleotide sequence: TGTGCCAGCAACCCCGGGACTAACCTGGACCACGAGCAGTACTTC. As protein: CASNPGTNLDHEQYF.